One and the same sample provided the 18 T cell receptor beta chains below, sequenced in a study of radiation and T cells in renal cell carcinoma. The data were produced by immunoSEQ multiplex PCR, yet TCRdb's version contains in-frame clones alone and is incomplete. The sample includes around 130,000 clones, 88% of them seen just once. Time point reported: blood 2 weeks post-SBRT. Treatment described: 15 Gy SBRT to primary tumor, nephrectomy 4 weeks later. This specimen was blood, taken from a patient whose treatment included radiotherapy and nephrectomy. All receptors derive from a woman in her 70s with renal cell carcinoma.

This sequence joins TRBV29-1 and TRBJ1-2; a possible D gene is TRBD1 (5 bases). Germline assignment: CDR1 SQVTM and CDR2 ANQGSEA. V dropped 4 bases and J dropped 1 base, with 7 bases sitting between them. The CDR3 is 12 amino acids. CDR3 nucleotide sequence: TGCAGCGTTGGGGGCAGTAACTATGGCTACACCTTC. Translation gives CSVGGSNYGYTF.

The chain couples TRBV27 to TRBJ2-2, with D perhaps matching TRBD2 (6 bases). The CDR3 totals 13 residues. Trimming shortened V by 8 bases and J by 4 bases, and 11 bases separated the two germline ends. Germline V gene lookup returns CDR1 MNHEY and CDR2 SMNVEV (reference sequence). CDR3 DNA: TGTGCCAGCGGGGGGACGGGCACCGGGGAGCTGTTTTTT. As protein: CASGGTGTGELFF.

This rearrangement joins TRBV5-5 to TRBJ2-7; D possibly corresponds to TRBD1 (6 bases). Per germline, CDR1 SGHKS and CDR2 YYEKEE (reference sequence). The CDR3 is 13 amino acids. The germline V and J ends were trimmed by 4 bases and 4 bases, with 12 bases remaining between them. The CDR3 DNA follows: TGTGCCAGCAGCCGCGACAGGCAGTACGAGCAGTACTTC. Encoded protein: CASSRDRQYEQYF.

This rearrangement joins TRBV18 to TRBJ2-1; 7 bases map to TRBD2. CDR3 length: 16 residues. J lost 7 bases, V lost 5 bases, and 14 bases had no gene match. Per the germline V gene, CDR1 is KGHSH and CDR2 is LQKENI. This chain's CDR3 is CASSESGGAGRNEQFF. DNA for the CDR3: TGTGCCAGCTCAGAGTCCGGGGGAGCGGGGAGGAATGAGCAGTTCTTC.

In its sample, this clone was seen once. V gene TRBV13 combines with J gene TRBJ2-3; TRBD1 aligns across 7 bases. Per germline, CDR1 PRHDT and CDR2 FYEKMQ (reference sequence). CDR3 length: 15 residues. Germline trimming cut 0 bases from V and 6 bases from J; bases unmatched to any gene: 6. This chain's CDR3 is CASSLGGRGIDTQYF. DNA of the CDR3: TGTGCCAGCAGCTTAGGTGGCAGGGGGATTGATACGCAGTATTTT.

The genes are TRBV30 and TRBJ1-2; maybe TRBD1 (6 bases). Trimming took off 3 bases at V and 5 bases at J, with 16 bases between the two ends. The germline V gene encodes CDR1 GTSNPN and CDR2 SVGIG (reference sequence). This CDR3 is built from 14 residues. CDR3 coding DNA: TGTGCCTGGAGATTACGGGGGGCGGGGTATGGCTACACCTTC. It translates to CAWRLRGAGYGYTF.

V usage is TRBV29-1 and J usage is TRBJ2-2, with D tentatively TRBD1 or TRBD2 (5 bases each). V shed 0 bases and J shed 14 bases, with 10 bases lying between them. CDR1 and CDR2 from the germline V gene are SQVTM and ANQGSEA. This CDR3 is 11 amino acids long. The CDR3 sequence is CSVEDRGRLFF. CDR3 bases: TGCAGCGTTGAAGATCGGGGCCGACTGTTTTTT.

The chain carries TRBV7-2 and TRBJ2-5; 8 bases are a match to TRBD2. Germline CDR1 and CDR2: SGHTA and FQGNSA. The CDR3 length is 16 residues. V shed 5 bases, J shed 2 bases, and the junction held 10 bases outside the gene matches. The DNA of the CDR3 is TGTGCCAGCAGCCCCCGGGCTAGCGGGTCGCAAGAGACCCAGTACTTC. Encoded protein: CASSPRASGSQETQYF. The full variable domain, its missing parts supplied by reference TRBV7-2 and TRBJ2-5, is GAGVSQSPSNKVTEKGKDVELRCDPISGHTALYWYRQSLGQGLEFLIYFQGNSAPDKSGLPSDRFSAERTGGSVSTLTIQRTQQEDSAVYLCASSPRASGSQETQYFGPGTRLLVL.

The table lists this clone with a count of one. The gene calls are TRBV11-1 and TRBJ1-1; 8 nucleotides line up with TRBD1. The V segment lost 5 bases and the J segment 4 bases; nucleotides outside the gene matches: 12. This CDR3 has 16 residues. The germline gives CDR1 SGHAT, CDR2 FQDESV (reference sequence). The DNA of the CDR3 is TGTGCCAGCAGCGAACAGGGGGGAAGTTTGCCCACTGAAGCTTTCTTT. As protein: CASSEQGGSLPTEAFF.

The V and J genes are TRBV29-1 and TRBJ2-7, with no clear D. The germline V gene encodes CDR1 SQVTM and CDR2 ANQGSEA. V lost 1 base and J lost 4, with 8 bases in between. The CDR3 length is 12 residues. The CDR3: CSVEATAYEQYF. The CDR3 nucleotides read TGCAGCGTTGAAGCAACAGCATACGAGCAGTACTTC.

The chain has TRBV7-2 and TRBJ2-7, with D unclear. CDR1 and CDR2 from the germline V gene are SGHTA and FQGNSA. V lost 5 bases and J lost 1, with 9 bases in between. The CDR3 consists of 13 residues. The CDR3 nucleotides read TGTGCCAGCAGCCACGGGTTTTCCTACGAGCAGTACTTC. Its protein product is CASSHGFSYEQYF.

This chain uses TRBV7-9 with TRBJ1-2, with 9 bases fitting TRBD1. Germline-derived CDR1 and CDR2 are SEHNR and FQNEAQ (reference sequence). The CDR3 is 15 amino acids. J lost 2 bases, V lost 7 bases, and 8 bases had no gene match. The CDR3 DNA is TGTGCCAGCACCTCCGGACAGGGGAGGAACTATGGCTACACCTTC. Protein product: CASTSGQGRNYGYTF.

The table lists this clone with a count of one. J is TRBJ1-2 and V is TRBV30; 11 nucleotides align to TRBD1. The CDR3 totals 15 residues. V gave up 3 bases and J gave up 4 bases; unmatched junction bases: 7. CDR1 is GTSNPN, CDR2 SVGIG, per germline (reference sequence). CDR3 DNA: TGTGCCTGGAGCGTCGGGACAGGGGGTTTCTATGGCTACACCTTC. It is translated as CAWSVGTGGFYGYTF. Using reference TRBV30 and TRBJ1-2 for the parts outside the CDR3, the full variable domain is SQTIHQWPATLVQPVGSPLSLECTVEGTSNPNLYWYRQAAGRGLQLLFYSVGIGQISSEVPQNLSASRPQDRQFILSSKKLLLSDSGFYLCAWSVGTGGFYGYTFGSGTRLTVV.

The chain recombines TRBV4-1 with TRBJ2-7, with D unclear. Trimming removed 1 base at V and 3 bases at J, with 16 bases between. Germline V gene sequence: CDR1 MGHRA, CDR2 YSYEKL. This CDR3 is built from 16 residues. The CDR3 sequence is CASSQAVAKNLYEQYF. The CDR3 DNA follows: TGCGCCAGCAGCCAAGCAGTGGCCAAGAACCTCTACGAGCAGTACTTC.

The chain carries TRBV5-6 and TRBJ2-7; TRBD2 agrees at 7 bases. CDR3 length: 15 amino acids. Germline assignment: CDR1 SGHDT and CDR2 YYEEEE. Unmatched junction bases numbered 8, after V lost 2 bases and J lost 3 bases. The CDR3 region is CASSFRASGDYEQYF. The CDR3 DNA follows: TGTGCCAGCAGCTTTAGGGCTAGCGGAGACTACGAGCAGTACTTC.

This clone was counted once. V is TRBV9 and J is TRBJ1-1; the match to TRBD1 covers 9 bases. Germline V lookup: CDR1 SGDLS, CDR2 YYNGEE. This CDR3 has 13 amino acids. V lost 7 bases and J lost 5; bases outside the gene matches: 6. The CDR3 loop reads CASAGTGITEAFF. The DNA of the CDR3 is TGTGCCAGCGCCGGGACAGGGATAACTGAAGCTTTCTTT.

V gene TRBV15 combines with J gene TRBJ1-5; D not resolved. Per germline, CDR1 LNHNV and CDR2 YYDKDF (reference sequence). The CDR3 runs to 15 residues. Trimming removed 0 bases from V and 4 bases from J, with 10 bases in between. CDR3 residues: CATSREQIVNQPQHF. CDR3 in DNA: TGTGCCACCAGCAGAGAACAGATCGTTAATCAGCCCCAGCATTTT.

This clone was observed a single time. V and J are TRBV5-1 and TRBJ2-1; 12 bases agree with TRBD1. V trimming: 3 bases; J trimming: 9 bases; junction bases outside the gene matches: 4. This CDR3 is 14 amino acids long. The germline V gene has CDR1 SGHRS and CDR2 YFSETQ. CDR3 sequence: CASSSGTGGPEQFF. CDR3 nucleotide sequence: TGCGCCAGCAGCTCAGGGACAGGGGGCCCTGAGCAGTTCTTC.